This T cell receptor beta chain was identified during a study of PD-1 blockade in classical Hodgkin lymphoma. Method: immunoSEQ multiplex PCR; TCRdb's copy keeps in-frame clones and lacks some. This table has over 85,000 clones, roughly 79% appearing once. This CDR3 spans 15 amino acids. In germline, CDR1 is SEHNR, CDR2 FQNEAQ (reference sequence). Autologous stem cell transplantation was followed by relapse in every patient, and brentuximab vedotin exposure varied. This clone was found many times. At one end the junction does not follow the germline gene, possibly because of a read error. The identical CDR3 is also encoded by other nucleotide sequences in the sample.

The TCR originated in a human donor with classical Hodgkin lymphoma. The sample here was peripheral blood mononuclear cells (PBMCs), taken before the second cycle of nivolumab. This chain connects TRBV7-9 to TRBJ2-7, with TRBD2 matching over 8 bases. CDR3 protein: CASSLAGAGAYEQYF. CDR3 nucleotide sequence: TGTGCCAGCAGCCTAGCAGGAGCGGGAGCCTACGAGCAGTACTTC.